This TCR beta chain was captured by sequencing in a study of blood T cell repertoires in COVID-19 (dated by TCRdb to about 2020). Describing the broader study: Samples from collaborators originated in the United States, Italy and Spain and spanned both the acute and convalescent phases of COVID-19. The prospective study material was composed of cDNA or gDNA derived from T cells, B-cell-depleted T cells, or PBMCs. Samples came from the ongoing ImmuneRACE study (first 160 participants) plus 1,254 subjects from 6 global collaborators. The dataset comprised deeply sampled blood TCRbeta repertoires from subjects exposed to, actively infected with, or recovered from COVID-19. The repertoires were made available in a free public database intended to serve as a resource for research on the immune response to SARS-CoV-2. A de-identified subject ID, COVID-19 status, age in years and sex were almost always included in the sample metadata. Where available, HLA class I and class II types were obtained from metadata supplied by the sample provider rather than from assay-based typing. What the work shows at the level of the full study, not this receptor alone: The amount of clinical and demographic metadata varied by source and participant and was provided uncurated.

This clone was seen just once. The antigen it recognizes is unknown. No much larger clonotype is one base removed from it; base qualities were not supplied. TCRbeta CDR3 regions were amplified from genomic DNA using the immunoSEQ Assay, a bias-controlled multiplex PCR. In the source study's methods: Nucleated cell counts per sample were estimated from amplification of reference gene primers within the assay. To quantify the absolute abundance of each unique TCRbeta CDR3 rearrangement, sequence reads were collapsed and filtered. For each sample, productive Simpson clonality was calculated as the square root of Simpson's diversity index over productive rearrangements. In TCRdb, the immuneACCESS table is reduced to in-frame sequences with V and J assigned. These tables do not hold every clone; where another copy was compared, an unresolved V gene accounts for under half, and the others remain unexplained. Clone size and the V and J calls come from that table; the DNA yielded D and trimming. For this sample the table gives 250,000 to 350,000 clones, of which around 87% were detected only once. 5.3% of the sample lies in the top ten.

Enrolling through a virtual design, the prospective study's participants ranged in age from about 18 to 100 years and lived across roughly 23 United States geographic areas. In the prospective study, participants were assigned to cohorts based on the clinical history participants reported in a screening survey and a study questionnaire. Recovered participants in ImmuneRACE Cohort 3 were defined by two consecutive negative NP/OP PCR tests, clearance by a healthcare professional, or resolution of symptoms. Mobile phlebotomists in the prospective study collected whole blood, serum and a nasopharyngeal or oropharyngeal swab from every participant. Over a roughly 2-month period, participants in the prospective study had the option of providing additional blood draws and questionnaires. Prospective study blood samples were shipped either frozen or at room temperature before DNA extraction. At the junction V is shortened by 1 base and J by 5 bases, with 11 bases in between. The germline V gene encodes CDR1 MGHRA and CDR2 YSYEKL. The CDR3, from cysteine to phenylalanine, totals 14 residues. Only the CDR3 DNA stays, 42 bases, in frame from base 1.

The source of this sequence is a woman aged 25 to 39 who had recovered from COVID-19. The chain was built from TRBV4-1 and TRBJ1-1; TRBD1 could be the D gene, as 5 bases match. Sequencing used PBMCs or T cells enriched from blood (not recorded which). CDR3 loop: CASSQVGGMTEAFF. The base sequence is TGCGCCAGCAGCCAAGTTGGGGGGATGACTGAAGCTTTCTTT.